This T cell receptor beta chain was recorded in a study of blood T cells in healthy people across ages. Then a second PCR, running about 6 to 11 cycles, was carried out with a sample-barcoded 5' primer and a J-beta primer mix. TCRdb independently ran MiXCR on the 5' RACE reads; one entry per CDR3 protein. The sample has 1.5 million to 2 million distinct CDR3 sequences, 49% seen once. The sample holds a few counts of this clonotype. The CDR3 consists of 15 residues. Germline V gene sequence: CDR1 MGHRA, CDR2 YSYEKL. The chain joins TRBV4-1 to TRBJ2-5; the D gene is possibly TRBD2 (5 bases). The end of the DNA fits TRBJ2-7 better, so the J call may be wrong. The sequence was obtained from a woman between 40 and 50 years old in good health. The sequenced sample consisted of blood. The CDR3 DNA is TGCGCCAGCAGCCAAGATCCCACGGGGAAAGACGAGCAGTACTTC. It specifies CASSQDPTGKDEQYF.